This entry concerns a single T cell receptor (beta chain). The antigen is not known. The method was immunoSEQ multiplex PCR; TCRdb's version includes in-frame clones alone and lacks a portion of them. The profile shows around 180,000 clones, 70% to 90% of them singletons. The sample belongs to a study of T cell responses to AZD1222 COVID-19 vaccine. Overall study findings and caveats: There were repertoire samples only from the period after the peak T cell response. CD4 TCRs linked to vaccination spanned spike, dominating at 160-218 and 743-854.

Per germline, CDR1 MNHEY and CDR2 SMNVEV (reference sequence). The CDR3 runs 19 residues. Germline trimming cut 2 bases from V and 0 bases from J; bases unmatched to any gene: 7. This specimen was peripheral blood, taken on day 0 of AZD1222 vaccination. This receptor was obtained from an adult in good health. The chain is built from TRBV27 and TRBJ2-3; 14 bases are a match to TRBD2. CDR3 sequence: CASSLREGLAGASTDTQYF. The CDR3 bases are TGTGCCAGCAGTTTAAGGGAGGGACTAGCGGGGGCTAGCACAGATACGCAGTATTTT.